This T cell receptor beta chain was documented in a study of blood T cell repertoires in COVID-19. The wider study: Sites in the United States, Italy and Spain provided acute and convalescent COVID-19 samples. T cells, B-cell-depleted T cells, or PBMCs supplied cDNA or gDNA.

In germline, CDR1 is MNHNY, CDR2 SVGAGI (reference sequence). The CDR3 runs to 14 residues. The V and J ends lost 0 bases and 4 bases respectively, with 10 bases between them. Authors' analysis steps: Reference gene primer amplification yielded estimated nucleated cell counts. Sequencing was performed with immunoSEQ multiplex PCR; in TCRdb, only in-frame clones are kept and a portion is missing. The V and J calls and clone size were taken over from that table, and D and trimming were inferred from the DNA. The sample contains fewer than 90,000 clones, approximately 89% of which appear only once. The sequence was collected from a man aged 45-65 years with active or convalescent COVID-19. Sequencing was performed on peripheral blood. The rearrangement joins TRBV6-6 to TRBJ2-7; D gene unclear. The chain's CDR3 is CASSYSNQAYEQYF. The CDR3 nucleotides read TGTGCCAGCAGTTACTCGAATCAGGCGTACGAGCAGTACTTC.